A single T cell receptor (beta chain) is shown here with its context. Its specificity is unknown. Clones were read by immunoSEQ multiplex PCR, and TCRdb kept only the in-frame ones, dropping some. The data contain roughly 100,000 clones, about nine tenths of them singletons. The source of the sample is a study of graft-versus-host responses after intestinal transplantation. Study in general: Among the recipients, transplants were multivisceral, liver-intestinal, or isolated intestinal. Study outcomes and limitations: When patients had graft-donor T cell macrochimerism, their allografts held high graft-versus-host to host-versus-graft clonal ratios.

Trimming left V 0 bases short and J 3 bases short, with 11 bases between. The CDR3 is 16 amino acids. Germline V lookup: CDR1 MNHNY, CDR2 SVGAGI (reference sequence). The TCR was taken from a human donor who was the organ donor for an intestinal transplant. The rearrangement uses TRBV6-6 and TRBJ1-4, with no clear D. The starting material was unstimulated CD4+ T cells sorted from spleen or lymph node cells, obtained before transplant. CDR3 sequence reads: CASSYSLRTPNEKLFF. CDR3 DNA sequence: TGTGCCAGCAGTTACTCCCTCAGGACTCCTAATGAAAAACTGTTTTTT.